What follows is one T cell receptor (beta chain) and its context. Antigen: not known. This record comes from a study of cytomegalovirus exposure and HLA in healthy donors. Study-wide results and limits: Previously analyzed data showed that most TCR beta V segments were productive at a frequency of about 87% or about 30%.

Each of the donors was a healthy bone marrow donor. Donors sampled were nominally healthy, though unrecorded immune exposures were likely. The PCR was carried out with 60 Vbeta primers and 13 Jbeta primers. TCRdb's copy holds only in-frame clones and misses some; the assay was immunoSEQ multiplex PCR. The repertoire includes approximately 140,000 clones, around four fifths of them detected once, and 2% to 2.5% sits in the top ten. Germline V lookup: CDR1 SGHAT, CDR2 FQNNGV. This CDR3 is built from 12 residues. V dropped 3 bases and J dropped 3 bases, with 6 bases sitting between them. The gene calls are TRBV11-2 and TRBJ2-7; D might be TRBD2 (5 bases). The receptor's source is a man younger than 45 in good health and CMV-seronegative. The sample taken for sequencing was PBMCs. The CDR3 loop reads CASSFRDYEQYF. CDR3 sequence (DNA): TGTGCCAGCAGCTTTCGGGACTACGAGCAGTACTTC.